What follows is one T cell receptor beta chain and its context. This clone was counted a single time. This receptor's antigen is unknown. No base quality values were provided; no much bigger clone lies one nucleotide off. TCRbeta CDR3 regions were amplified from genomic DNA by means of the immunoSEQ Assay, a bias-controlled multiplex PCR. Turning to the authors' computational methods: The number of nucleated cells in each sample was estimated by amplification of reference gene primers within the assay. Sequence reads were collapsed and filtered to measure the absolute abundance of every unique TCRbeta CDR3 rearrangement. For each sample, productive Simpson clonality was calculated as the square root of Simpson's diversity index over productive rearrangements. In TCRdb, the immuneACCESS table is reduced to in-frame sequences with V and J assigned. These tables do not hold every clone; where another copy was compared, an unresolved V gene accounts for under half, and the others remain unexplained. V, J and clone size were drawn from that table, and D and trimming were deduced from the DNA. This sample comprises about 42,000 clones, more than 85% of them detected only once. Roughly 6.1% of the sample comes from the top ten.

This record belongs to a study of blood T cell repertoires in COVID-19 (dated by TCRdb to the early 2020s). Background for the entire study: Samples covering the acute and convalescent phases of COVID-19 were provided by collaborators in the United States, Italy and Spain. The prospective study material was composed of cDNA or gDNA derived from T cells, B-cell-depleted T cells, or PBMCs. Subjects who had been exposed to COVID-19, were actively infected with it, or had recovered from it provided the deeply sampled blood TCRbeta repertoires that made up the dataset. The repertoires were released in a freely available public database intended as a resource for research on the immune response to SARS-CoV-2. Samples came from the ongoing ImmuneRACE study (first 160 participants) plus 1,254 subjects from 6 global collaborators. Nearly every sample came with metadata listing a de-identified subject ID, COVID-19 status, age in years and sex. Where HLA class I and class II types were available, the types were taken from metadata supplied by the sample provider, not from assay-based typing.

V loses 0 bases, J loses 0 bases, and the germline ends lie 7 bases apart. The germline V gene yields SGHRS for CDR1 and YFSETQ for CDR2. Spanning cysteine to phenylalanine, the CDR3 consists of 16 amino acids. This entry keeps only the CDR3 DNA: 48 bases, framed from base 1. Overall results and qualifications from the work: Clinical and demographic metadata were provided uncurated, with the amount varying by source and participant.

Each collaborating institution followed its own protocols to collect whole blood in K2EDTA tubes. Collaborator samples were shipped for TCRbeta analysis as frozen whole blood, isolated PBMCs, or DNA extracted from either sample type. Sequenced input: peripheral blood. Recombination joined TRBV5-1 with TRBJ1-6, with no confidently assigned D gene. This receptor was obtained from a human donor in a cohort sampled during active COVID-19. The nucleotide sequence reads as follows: TGCGCCAGCAGCTTGGGTTCGAGCTCCTATAATTCACCCCTCCACTTT. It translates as CASSLGSSSYNSPLHF.